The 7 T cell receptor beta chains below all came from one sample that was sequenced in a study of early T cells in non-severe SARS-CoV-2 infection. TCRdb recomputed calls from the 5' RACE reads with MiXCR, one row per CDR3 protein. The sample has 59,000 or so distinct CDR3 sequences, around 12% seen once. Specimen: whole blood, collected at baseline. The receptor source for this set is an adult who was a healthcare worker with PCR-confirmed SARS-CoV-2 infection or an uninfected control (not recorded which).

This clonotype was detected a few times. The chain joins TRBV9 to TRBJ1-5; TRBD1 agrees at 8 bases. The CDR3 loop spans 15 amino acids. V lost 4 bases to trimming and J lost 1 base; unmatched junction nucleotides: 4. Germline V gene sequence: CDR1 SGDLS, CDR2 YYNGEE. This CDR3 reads CASSPQGGSNQPQHF. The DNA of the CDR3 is TGTGCCAGCAGCCCACAGGGGGGGAGCAATCAGCCCCAGCATTTT.

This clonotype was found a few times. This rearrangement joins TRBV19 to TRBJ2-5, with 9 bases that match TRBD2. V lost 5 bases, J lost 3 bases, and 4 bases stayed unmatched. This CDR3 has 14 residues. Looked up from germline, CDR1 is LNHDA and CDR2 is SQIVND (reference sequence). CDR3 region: CASSAAGGKETQYF. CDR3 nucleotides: TGTGCCAGTAGTGCAGCGGGGGGCAAAGAGACCCAGTACTTC.

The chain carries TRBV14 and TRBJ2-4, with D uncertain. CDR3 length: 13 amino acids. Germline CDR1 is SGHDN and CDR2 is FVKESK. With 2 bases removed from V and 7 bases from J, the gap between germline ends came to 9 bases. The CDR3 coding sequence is TGTGCCAGCAGCCAAAACGGCGGCAACATTCAGTACTTC. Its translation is CASSQNGGNIQYF.

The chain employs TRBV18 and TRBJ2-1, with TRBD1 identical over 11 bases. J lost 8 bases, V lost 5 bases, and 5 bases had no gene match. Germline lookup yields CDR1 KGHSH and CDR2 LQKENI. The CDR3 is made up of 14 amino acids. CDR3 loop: CASSTGQGEDEQFF. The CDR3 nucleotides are TGTGCCAGCTCAACGGGACAGGGGGAAGATGAGCAGTTCTTC.

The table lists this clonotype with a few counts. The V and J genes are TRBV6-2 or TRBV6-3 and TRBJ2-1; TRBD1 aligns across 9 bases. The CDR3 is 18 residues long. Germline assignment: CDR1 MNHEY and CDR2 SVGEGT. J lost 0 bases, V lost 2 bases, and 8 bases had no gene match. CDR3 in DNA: TGTGCCAGCAGTTACGGGTACAGGGGGCTGAGCTCCTACAATGAGCAGTTCTTC. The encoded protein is CASSYGYRGLSSYNEQFF.

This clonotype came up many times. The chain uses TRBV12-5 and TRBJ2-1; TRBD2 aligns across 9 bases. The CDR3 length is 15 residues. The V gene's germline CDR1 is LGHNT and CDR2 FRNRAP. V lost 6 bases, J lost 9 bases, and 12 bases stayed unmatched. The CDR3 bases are TGTGCTAGTGGGCCCCCCGGCGGGAGGGCCACTGAGCAGTTCTTC. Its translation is CASGPPGGRATEQFF.

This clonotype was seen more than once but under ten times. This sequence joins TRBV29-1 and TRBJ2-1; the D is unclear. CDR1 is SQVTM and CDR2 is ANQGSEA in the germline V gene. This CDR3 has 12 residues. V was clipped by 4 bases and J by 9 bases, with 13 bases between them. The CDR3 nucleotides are TGCAGCGTTGGAACTCGCACGGGTGAGCAGTTCTTC. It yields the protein CSVGTRTGEQFF.